One sample yielded the 27 T cell receptor beta chains listed below, sequenced in a study of cytomegalovirus exposure and HLA in healthy donors. Assay used: immunoSEQ multiplex PCR; TCRdb lists only in-frame clones, some missing. Here the sample spans 85,000 to 120,000 clones, 88% being singletons. Sequencing input: PBMCs. The receptors stem from a young woman in good health and CMV-seropositive.

The chain is built from TRBV20-1 and TRBJ2-3; D not resolved. Germline V gene lookup returns CDR1 DFQATT and CDR2 SNEGSKA (reference sequence). V dropped 3 bases and J dropped 4 bases, with 5 bases sitting between them. The CDR3 totals 11 residues. CDR3 protein: CSASFSDTQYF. The CDR3 nucleotides are TGCAGTGCTAGTTTCTCAGATACGCAGTATTTT.

This rearrangement joins TRBV5-1 to TRBJ1-4, with 8 bases aligning to TRBD1. The trim removed 4 bases at V and 7 bases at J, leaving 6 bases unmatched. Germline CDR1 SGHRS, CDR2 YFSETQ. The CDR3 runs to 14 residues. The CDR3 spells CASSPWTGSEKLFF. CDR3 DNA: TGCGCCAGCAGCCCCTGGACAGGGAGTGAAAAACTGTTTTTT.

V and J are TRBV7-9 and TRBJ1-2; D gene unclear. The CDR3 has 11 amino acids. Germline lookup yields CDR1 SEHNR and CDR2 FQNEAQ (reference sequence). Trimming shortened V by 8 bases and J by 5 bases, and 9 bases separated the two germline ends. The chain's CDR3 is CASVSLYGYTF. CDR3 nucleotides: TGTGCCAGCGTCTCGTTGTATGGCTACACCTTC.

The rearrangement links TRBV14 to TRBJ1-3; 9 nucleotides line up with TRBD1. V gave up 5 bases and J gave up 0 bases; unmatched junction bases: 8. This CDR3 contains 17 residues. Per the germline V gene, CDR1 is SGHDN and CDR2 is FVKESK. In nucleotides, the CDR3 is TGTGCCAGCAGCACAACAGGGGGCGCTTACTCTGGAAACACCATATATTTT. Its protein product is CASSTTGGAYSGNTIYF.

V gene TRBV7-6 combines with J gene TRBJ2-7, with 7 nucleotides matching TRBD2. V shed 6 bases, J shed 1 base, and the junction held 9 bases outside the gene matches. The V gene's germline CDR1 is SGHVS and CDR2 FNYEAQ. This CDR3 comprises 15 residues. The CDR3 loop is CASSSGEGLSYEQYF. In nucleotides, the CDR3 is TGTGCCAGCAGTTCCGGGGAGGGGCTATCCTACGAGCAGTACTTC.

The rearrangement joins TRBV19 to TRBJ1-2, with a possible D match to TRBD1 (5 bases). V shed 8 bases and J shed 2 bases, with 15 bases lying between them. Germline lookup yields CDR1 LNHDA and CDR2 SQIVND (reference sequence). CDR3 length: 14 residues. The CDR3 region has the DNA TGTGCCAGTGTCGGGGGGTCTCGGAACTATGGCTACACCTTC. It encodes CASVGGSRNYGYTF.

This clone occurred once. The chain is built from TRBV28 and TRBJ1-3, with TRBD1 matching 11 bases. The junction had 9 bases not matched to a gene; V was cut back by 6 bases and J by 8 bases. Germline values: CDR1 MDHEN, CDR2 SYDVKM. This CDR3 comprises 15 residues. This chain's CDR3 is CASSAPGQGGDTIYF. CDR3 DNA: TGTGCCAGCAGCGCCCCGGGACAGGGGGGAGACACCATATATTTT.

The chain recombines TRBV19 with TRBJ2-7; TRBD2 is a possible D gene (6 bases). Trimming cost V 6 bases and J 0 bases, with 12 bases left between them. Germline V CDR1 and CDR2: LNHDA, SQIVND (reference sequence). The CDR3 covers 14 residues. DNA for the CDR3: TGTGCCAGTAGCCCGGACTACACCTCCTACGAGCAGTACTTC. Protein: CASSPDYTSYEQYF.

V gene TRBV4-1 combines with J gene TRBJ2-5; 8 bases fit TRBD2. The CDR3 runs to 16 residues. Germline CDR1 and CDR2: MGHRA and YSYEKL. V lost 0 bases and J lost 1; bases outside the gene matches: 4. The CDR3 DNA follows: TGCGCCAGCAGCCAAGATCGGGGGGGCCTCCAAGAGACCCAGTACTTC. Translating gives CASSQDRGGLQETQYF.

CDR3 protein: CASSFNGGVNTGELFF. The CDR3 DNA reads TGTGCCAGCAGCTTTAACGGGGGGGTGAACACCGGGGAGCTGTTTTTT. This chain joins TRBV7-2 and TRBJ2-2, with 8 bases lining up with TRBD2. Germline values: CDR1 SGHTA, CDR2 FQGNSA. The CDR3 runs 16 residues. Trimming removed 3 bases from V and 1 base from J; junction bases left unmatched: 4. The whole variable domain, remainder taken from reference TRBV7-2 and TRBJ2-2, is GAGVSQSPSNKVTEKGKDVELRCDPISGHTALYWYRQSLGQGLEFLIYFQGNSAPDKSGLPSDRFSAERTGGSVSTLTIQRTQQEDSAVYLCASSFNGGVNTGELFFGEGSRLTVL.

The chain joins TRBV10-1 to TRBJ2-1; possible D gene TRBD2, 6 bases. Germline CDR1 and CDR2: WNHNN and SYGVQD (reference sequence). V was cut by 3 bases and J by 0 bases, with 12 bases left in between. The CDR3 is 16 amino acids. CDR3 DNA: TGCGCCAGCAGTGACCGGGGGTTAAGCTCCTACAATGAGCAGTTCTTC. This gives the protein CASSDRGLSSYNEQFF.

The chain combines TRBV4-3 with TRBJ1-1, with 7 nucleotides matching TRBD1. This CDR3 is 17 amino acids long. V was clipped by 4 bases and J by 0 bases; unmatched bases: 11. Germline CDR1 is LGHNA and CDR2 is YSLEER. The CDR3 bases are TGCGCCAGCAGCCCAACTCGACAGGGCCTTCTGAACACTGAAGCTTTCTTT. The encoded protein is CASSPTRQGLLNTEAFF.

The J gene is TRBJ1-2, the V gene TRBV27; 11 bases agree with TRBD1. Germline V gene sequence: CDR1 MNHEY, CDR2 SMNVEV (reference sequence). J was trimmed by 5 bases and V by 3 bases; bases with no gene match: 5. This CDR3 spans 15 amino acids. The CDR3 bases are TGTGCCAGCAGTTTGGGACAGGGGGGGAGATATGGCTACACCTTC. Encoded protein: CASSLGQGGRYGYTF.

The chain uses TRBV2 and TRBJ1-1, with 11 bases aligning to TRBD1. The CDR3 is 16 residues long. V shed 3 bases and J 4 bases; nucleotides not matched to a gene: 7. Germline V gene lookup returns CDR1 SNHLY and CDR2 FYNNEI. This CDR3 reads CASSDRTGGSGTEAFF. CDR3 DNA sequence: TGTGCCAGCAGTGACCGGACAGGGGGCAGTGGCACTGAAGCTTTCTTT.

V usage is TRBV6-5 and J usage is TRBJ2-1; tentative D call: TRBD2 (5 bases). V lost 2 bases and J lost 5, with 13 bases in between. CDR3 length equals 15 residues. Germline-derived CDR1 and CDR2 are MNHEY and SVGAGI. The CDR3 DNA sequence: TGTGCCAGCAGTTACGAGGCGGGTGGTAACAATGAGCAGTTCTTC. Its translation: CASSYEAGGNNEQFF.

The chain carries TRBV14 and TRBJ1-4, with 7 bases matching TRBD1. Germline trimming cut 3 bases from V and 8 bases from J; bases unmatched to any gene: 3. The CDR3 has 13 amino acids. Per the germline V gene, CDR1 is SGHDN and CDR2 is FVKESK. CDR3 nucleotide sequence: TGTGCCAGCAGCCAGGGACAGCGGGAAAAACTGTTTTTT. It specifies CASSQGQREKLFF.

This clone was counted once. This chain joins TRBV7-9 and TRBJ2-7; possible D gene TRBD1, 6 bases. CDR3 length equals 12 residues. V was cut by 5 bases and J by 6 bases, with 11 bases left in between. Germline V gives CDR1 SEHNR, CDR2 FQNEAQ (reference sequence). The CDR3 bases are TGTGCCAGCAGCCCTCAGGGGCGCGAGCAGTACTTC. Its protein product is CASSPQGREQYF.

The chain combines TRBV5-1 with TRBJ1-2, with D possibly matching TRBD1 (5 bases). Trimming removed 4 bases from V and 3 bases from J, with 7 bases in between. The CDR3 extends over 12 amino acids. Germline V gene lookup returns CDR1 SGHRS and CDR2 YFSETQ. The CDR3 here is CASSPGDYGYTF. CDR3 sequence (DNA): TGCGCCAGCAGCCCGGGGGACTATGGCTACACCTTC.

The V and J genes are TRBV27 and TRBJ2-2; D unclear. This CDR3 has 14 residues. Germline CDR1 MNHEY, CDR2 SMNVEV (reference sequence). V was pared by 6 bases and J by 1 base, with 9 bases between. The CDR3 loop is CASSRWQNTGELFF. The CDR3 DNA reads as TGTGCCAGCAGCCGATGGCAGAACACCGGGGAGCTGTTTTTT.

V usage is TRBV6-1 and J usage is TRBJ2-5; TRBD1 is a possible D gene (6 bases). The CDR3 runs 14 residues. Germline V CDR1 and CDR2: MNHNS, SASEGT. Trimming removed 7 bases from V and 1 base from J, with 13 bases in between. This chain's CDR3 is CASTPRGIQETQYF. CDR3 nucleotides: TGTGCCAGCACCCCAAGGGGGATCCAAGAGACCCAGTACTTC.

With regard to this clone: One junction end does not reproduce the germline sequence, and a read error may be involved. The chain joins TRBV7-9 to TRBJ1-2; possible D gene TRBD1, 5 bases. Germline V gives CDR1 SEHNR, CDR2 FQNEAQ (reference sequence). CDR3 length: 18 residues. The CDR3 loop is CTSSSAALLTATNYGYTF. The CDR3 coding sequence is TGTACCAGCAGCTCCGCGGCCCTGTTGACAGCAACTAACTATGGCTACACCTTC.

This chain uses TRBV11-2 with TRBJ1-1, with a weak D call TRBD1 (5 bases). The CDR3 has 12 amino acids. CDR1 and CDR2 from the germline V gene are SGHAT and FQNNGV. With 0 bases removed from V and 6 bases from J, the gap between germline ends came to 5 bases. CDR3: CASSLEGAEAFF. The CDR3 region has the DNA TGTGCCAGCAGCTTAGAAGGGGCTGAAGCTTTCTTT.

This sequence joins TRBV10-1 and TRBJ1-4; tentatively, D is TRBD1 (6 bases). Germline assignment: CDR1 WNHNN and CDR2 SYGVQD (reference sequence). Between the trimmed V and J ends, which lost 6 bases and 8 bases, there was a span of 10 bases. The CDR3 consists of 12 residues. The CDR3 sequence is CASSYREEKLFF. In nucleotides, the CDR3 is TGCGCCAGCAGCTACAGGGAGGAAAAACTGTTTTTT.

The chain carries TRBV4-1 and TRBJ2-1, with 9 bases that match TRBD2. This CDR3 is built from 17 residues. From germline, CDR1 is MGHRA and CDR2 YSYEKL. V was clipped by 0 bases and J by 1 base; unmatched bases: 4. The CDR3 DNA is TGCGCCAGCAGCCAAGAGGGCGCGGGGGGGTCCTACAATGAGCAGTTCTTC. Translated: CASSQEGAGGSYNEQFF.

CDR3 coding DNA: TGTGCCAGCAGCTCCCTAGCGGGGGTGCCCCAGGAGACCCAGTACTTC. Its protein product is CASSSLAGVPQETQYF. This rearrangement joins TRBV7-9 to TRBJ2-5; 10 nucleotides align to TRBD2. CDR1 and CDR2 from the germline V gene are SEHNR and FQNEAQ (reference sequence). The trim removed 4 bases at V and 5 bases at J, leaving 10 bases unmatched. The CDR3 length is 16 residues.

In DNA form, the CDR3 reads TGTGCCAGCAGCGCCTTGGACAGGGCGAATTCACCCCTCCACTTT. Residues: CASSALDRANSPLHF. The rearrangement links TRBV9 to TRBJ1-6; the match to TRBD1 covers 8 bases. The CDR3 runs to 15 residues. Trimming removed 3 bases from V and 7 bases from J; junction bases left unmatched: 6. Per germline, CDR1 SGDLS and CDR2 YYNGEE.

The chain links TRBV10-2 to TRBJ1-2; D may be TRBD1 (6 bases). V dropped 6 bases and J dropped 4 bases, with 12 bases sitting between them. Germline V gives CDR1 WSHSY, CDR2 SAAADI. The CDR3 runs 13 residues. The CDR3 bases are TGCGCCAGCAGCCTACCACAGGGCTATGGCTACACCTTC. It yields the protein CASSLPQGYGYTF.